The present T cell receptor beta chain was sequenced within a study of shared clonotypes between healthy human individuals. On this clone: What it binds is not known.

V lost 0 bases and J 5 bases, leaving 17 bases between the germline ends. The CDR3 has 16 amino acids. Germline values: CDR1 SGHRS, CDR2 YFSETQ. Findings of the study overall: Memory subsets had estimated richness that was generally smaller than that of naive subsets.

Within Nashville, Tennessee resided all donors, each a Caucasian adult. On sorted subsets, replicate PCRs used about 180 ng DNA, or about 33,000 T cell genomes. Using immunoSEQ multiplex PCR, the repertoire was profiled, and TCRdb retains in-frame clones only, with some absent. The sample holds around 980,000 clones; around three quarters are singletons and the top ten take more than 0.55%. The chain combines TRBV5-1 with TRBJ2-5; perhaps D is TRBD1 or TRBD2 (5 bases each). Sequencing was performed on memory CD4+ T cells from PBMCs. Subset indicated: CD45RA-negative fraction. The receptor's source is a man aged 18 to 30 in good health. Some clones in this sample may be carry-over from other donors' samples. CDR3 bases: TGCGCCAGCAGCTTGGAGTGGGACGGACCAGAGGAGACCCAGTACTTC. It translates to CASSLEWDGPEETQYF.